The clone carrying this TCR beta chain has more than one count but fewer than ten. Its antigen remains unidentified. Collection of 8.5 to 10 milliliters of peripheral blood was performed for each donor. This record belongs to a study of blood T cells in healthy people across ages. Study results and limitations: The percentage of naive T cells correlated strongly with TCR beta diversity.

There are 14 residues in the CDR3. The germline gives CDR1 SGHAT, CDR2 FQNNGV. V lost 3 bases, J lost 7 bases, and 8 bases stayed unmatched. Then a second PCR, running roughly 7 to 11 cycles, was carried out with a sample-barcoded 5' primer and a J-beta primer mix. From each sample, at least 2.5 million paired-end reads containing CDR3 were obtained. TCRdb called the 5' RACE reads again in MiXCR, with one record for every CDR3 protein. The table lists approximately 800,000 distinct CDR3 sequences, about 53% of them singletons. The clonotype originates from an elderly man in good health. This chain links TRBV11-2 with TRBJ2-5; 7 positions match TRBD1. The sample taken for sequencing was blood. The CDR3: CASSFPGQRRTQYF. DNA of the CDR3: TGTGCCAGCAGCTTCCCGGGACAGAGACGGACCCAGTACTTC.